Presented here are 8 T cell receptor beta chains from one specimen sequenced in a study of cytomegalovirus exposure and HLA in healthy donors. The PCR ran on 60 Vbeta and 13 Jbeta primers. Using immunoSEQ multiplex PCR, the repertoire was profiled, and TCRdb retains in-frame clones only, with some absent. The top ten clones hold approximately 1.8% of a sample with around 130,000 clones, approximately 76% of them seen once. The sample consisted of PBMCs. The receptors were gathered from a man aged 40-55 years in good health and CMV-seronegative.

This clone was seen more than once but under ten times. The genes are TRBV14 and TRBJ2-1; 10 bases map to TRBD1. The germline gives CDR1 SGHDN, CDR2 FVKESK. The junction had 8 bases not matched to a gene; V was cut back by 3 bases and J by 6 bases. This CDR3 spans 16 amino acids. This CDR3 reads CASSHRPGQGSNEQFF. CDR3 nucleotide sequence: TGTGCCAGCAGCCACCGACCGGGACAGGGGTCCAATGAGCAGTTCTTC.

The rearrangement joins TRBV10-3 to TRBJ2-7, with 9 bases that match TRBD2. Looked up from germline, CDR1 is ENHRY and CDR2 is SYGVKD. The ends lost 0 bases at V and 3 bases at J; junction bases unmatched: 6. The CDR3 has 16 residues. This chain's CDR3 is CAISESVLAGHYEQYF. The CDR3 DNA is TGTGCCATCAGTGAGTCGGTGCTAGCGGGGCACTACGAGCAGTACTTC.

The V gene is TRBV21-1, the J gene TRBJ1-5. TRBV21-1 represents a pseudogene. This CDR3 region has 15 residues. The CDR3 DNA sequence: TGTGCCAGCAGCAAGCGAGGGAAAATCAATCAGCCCCAGCATTTT. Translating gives CASSKRGKINQPQHF.

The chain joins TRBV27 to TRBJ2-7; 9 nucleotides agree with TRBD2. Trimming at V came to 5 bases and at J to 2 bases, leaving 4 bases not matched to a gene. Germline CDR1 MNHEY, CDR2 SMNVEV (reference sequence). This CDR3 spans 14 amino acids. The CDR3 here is CASSSGRTTYEQYF. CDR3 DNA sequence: TGTGCCAGCAGTAGCGGGAGGACCACCTACGAGCAGTACTTC.

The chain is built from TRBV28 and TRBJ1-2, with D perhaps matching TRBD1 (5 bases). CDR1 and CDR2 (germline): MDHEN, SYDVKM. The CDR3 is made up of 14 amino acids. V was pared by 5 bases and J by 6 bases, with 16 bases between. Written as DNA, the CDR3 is TGTGCCAGCAGTGGCGGGACCTACACTCATGGCTACACCTTC. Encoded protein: CASSGGTYTHGYTF.

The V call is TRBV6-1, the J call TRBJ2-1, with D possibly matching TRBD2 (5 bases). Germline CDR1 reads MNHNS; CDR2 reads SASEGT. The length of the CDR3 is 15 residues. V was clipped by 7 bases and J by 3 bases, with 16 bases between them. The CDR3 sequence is CASTLRGAVYNEQFF. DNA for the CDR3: TGTGCCAGCACTTTACGCGGAGCGGTCTACAATGAGCAGTTCTTC.

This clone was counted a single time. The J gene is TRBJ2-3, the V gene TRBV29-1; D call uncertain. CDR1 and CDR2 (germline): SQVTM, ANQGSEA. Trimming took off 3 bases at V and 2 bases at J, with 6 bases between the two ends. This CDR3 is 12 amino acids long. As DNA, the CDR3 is TGCAGCGTTGATACTATCACAGATACGCAGTATTTT. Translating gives CSVDTITDTQYF.

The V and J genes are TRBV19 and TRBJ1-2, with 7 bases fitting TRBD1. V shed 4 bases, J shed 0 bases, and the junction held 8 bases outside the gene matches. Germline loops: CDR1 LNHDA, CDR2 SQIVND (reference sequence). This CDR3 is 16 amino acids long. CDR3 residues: CASSRASTGPNYGYTF. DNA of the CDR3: TGTGCCAGTAGTAGAGCGTCGACAGGGCCTAACTATGGCTACACCTTC. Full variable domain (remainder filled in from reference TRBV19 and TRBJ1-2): DGGITQSPKYLFRKEGQNVTLSCEQNLNHDAMYWYRQDPGQGLRLIYYSQIVNDFQKGDIAEGYSVSREKKESFPLTVTSAQKNPTAFYLCASSRASTGPNYGYTFGSGTRLTVV.